One T cell receptor beta chain is described in this entry. As yet, its antigen is unknown. The sample belongs to a study of breast tumors, draining lymph nodes, adjacent tissues. CDR1 and CDR2 (germline): SEHNR, FQNEAQ (reference sequence). The J segment lost 10 bases and the V segment lost 4 bases, leaving 18 bases of the junction unmatched. There are 18 residues in the CDR3. Notes on the study in general: The lymph node origin of tumor T cells was framed as consistent with a hypothesis, not demonstrated.

TCRdb independently ran MiXCR on the multiplex PCR reads; one entry per CDR3 protein. Among over 10,000 distinct CDR3 sequences listed, roughly half were seen once. The specimen was tumor-adjacent breast tissue. This clonotype originated in a female donor with breast cancer. Some clones in this sample may be carry-over from other donors' samples. V is TRBV7-9 and J is TRBJ1-4; 10 bases map to TRBD1. CDR3 protein: CASSSENTGTGVKGKLFF. In DNA, the CDR3 is TGTGCCAGCAGCTCCGAAAACACCGGGACAGGGGTCAAGGGAAAACTGTTTTTT.